This T cell receptor beta chain was obtained from a study of regulatory T cells in long-lasting Graves disease. Study findings and constraints: Persistent disease preferred TRBV28, TRBJ1-2 and TRBJ2-5.

Researchers made TCR beta libraries by using iRepertoire HTBI primers and running Arm-PCR on CDR3 regions. Authors' methods: Detected in the samples were around 59 TRBV and about 15 TRBJ segments. TCRdb reanalysed the multiplex PCR reads using MiXCR and keeps one entry per CDR3 protein. The V and J calls follow TCRdb's processing rather than the paper's. This sample has more than 350,000 distinct CDR3 sequences, with roughly a fifth found just once. This clonotype was seen only a few times. The target antigen is unknown. Looked up from germline, CDR1 is SGHTA and CDR2 is FQGNSA. This CDR3 is 14 amino acids long. The J segment lost 7 bases and the V segment lost 2 bases, leaving 3 bases of the junction unmatched. As for time point: persistent/refractory GD, antithyroid drugs over 5 years with positive TRAb. After RNA was extracted from PBMCs, the TCR library was made from it. Roughly 10 milliliters of peripheral blood were taken and placed in EDTA tubes.

The TCR originated in a female donor with Graves disease. The chain is built from TRBV7-2 and TRBJ2-5; TRBD1 matches at 11 bases. The sample in question was peripheral blood mononuclear cells (PBMCs), obtained when the disease was refractory, from a patient treated with antithyroid drugs. The CDR3 here is CASSLTGQGVTQYF. In DNA, the CDR3 is TGTGCCAGCAGCTTAACGGGACAGGGGGTGACCCAGTACTTC.